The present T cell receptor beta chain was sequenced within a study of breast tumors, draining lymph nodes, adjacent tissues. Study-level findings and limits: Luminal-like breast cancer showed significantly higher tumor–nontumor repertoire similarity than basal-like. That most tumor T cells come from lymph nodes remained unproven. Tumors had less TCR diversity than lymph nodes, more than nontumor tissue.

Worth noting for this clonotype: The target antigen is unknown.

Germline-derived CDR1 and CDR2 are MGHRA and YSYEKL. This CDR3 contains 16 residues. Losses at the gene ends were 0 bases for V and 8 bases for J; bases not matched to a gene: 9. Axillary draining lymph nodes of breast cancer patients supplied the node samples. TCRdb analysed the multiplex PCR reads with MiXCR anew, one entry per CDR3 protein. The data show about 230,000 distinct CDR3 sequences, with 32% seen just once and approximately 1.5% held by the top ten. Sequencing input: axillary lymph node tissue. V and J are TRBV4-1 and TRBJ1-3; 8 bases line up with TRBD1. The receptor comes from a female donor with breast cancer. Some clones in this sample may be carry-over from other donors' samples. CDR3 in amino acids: CASSQETGAYGYTIYF. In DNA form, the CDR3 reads TGCGCCAGCAGCCAAGAGACAGGGGCCTATGGCTACACCATATATTTT.